A selection of T cell receptor beta chains follows, all from one sample in a study of T cells in Graves' hyperthyroidism and ophthalmopathy. One entry per CDR3 protein, called by TCRdb with MiXCR from the multiplex PCR reads. Of 300,000 to 450,000 distinct CDR3 sequences listed, over 11% were seen once; the top ten hold about 10%. The sequenced sample consisted of blood. These receptors originate from a woman aged 55 to 70 with Graves' hyperthyroidism. Each CDR3 is given with its conserved first and last residue. The order of the fields is J gene, V gene, clone size, D gene, CDR3 DNA, CDR3 protein. The D gene is left open where the match is weak. Clone size is not always given. Where it is, it says once, few, many or a class for expanded clones.

J gene: TRBJ2-7; V gene: TRBV10-1; clone size: many; D gene: TRBD1; CDR3 DNA: TGCGCCAGTTCGAACACCCCGGGACAGGTCTACGAGCAGTACTTC; CDR3 protein: CASSNTPGQVYEQYF
J gene: TRBJ2-3; V gene: TRBV27; clone size: many; D gene: .; CDR3 DNA: TGTGCCAGCAGTCCCCGAGCAAGAGGGTATACGCAGTATTTT; CDR3 protein: CASSPRARGYTQYF
J gene: TRBJ1-2; V gene: TRBV18; clone size: .; D gene: .; CDR3 DNA: TGTGCCAGCTCACCGGACGAGTTTGAGGAAACCTTC; CDR3 protein: CASSPDEFEETF
J gene: TRBJ2-5; V gene: TRBV12-5; clone size: many; D gene: .; CDR3 DNA: TGTGCTAGTGGTCTTACACCCGGAGGACAGTACTTC; CDR3 protein: CASGLTPGGQYF
J gene: TRBJ2-3; V gene: TRBV2; clone size: .; D gene: .; CDR3 DNA: TGTGCCAGCAAGCCCCTATCGGATACGCAGTATTTT; CDR3 protein: CASKPLSDTQYF
J gene: TRBJ1-5; V gene: TRBV19; clone size: few; D gene: .; CDR3 DNA: TGTGCCAGTAACCCGGGAGGACTCAATCAGCCCCAGCATTTT; CDR3 protein: CASNPGGLNQPQHF
J gene: TRBJ2-5; V gene: TRBV2; clone size: many; D gene: .; CDR3 DNA: TGTGCCAGCAGTGAACGGGCTACCCCGTACTTC; CDR3 protein: CASSERATPYF
J gene: TRBJ2-2; V gene: TRBV5-8; clone size: .; D gene: TRBD2; CDR3 DNA: TGTGCCAGCAGCTTGCAGGGAGGGTACACCGGGGAGCTGTTTTTT; CDR3 protein: CASSLQGGYTGELFF
J gene: TRBJ1-1; V gene: TRBV14; clone size: many; D gene: .; CDR3 DNA: TGTGCCAGCAGCCAAGGTTACGAGAACACTGAAGCTTTCTTT; CDR3 protein: CASSQGYENTEAFF
J gene: TRBJ2-7; V gene: TRBV28; clone size: many; D gene: .; CDR3 DNA: TGTGCCAGCAGTTTCTCGGGGGGGGACAGGGACTACGAGCAGTACTTC; CDR3 protein: CASSFSGGDRDYEQYF
J gene: TRBJ2-7; V gene: TRBV11-3; clone size: many; D gene: TRBD2; CDR3 DNA: TGTGCCAGCAGCTCAAGGGCTAGCGGGAACTACGAGCAGTACTTC; CDR3 protein: CASSSRASGNYEQYF
J gene: TRBJ2-3; V gene: TRBV20-1; clone size: many; D gene: .; CDR3 DNA: TGCAGTGCTAGAGCAGACCCCCTACGGCCGCCAGGTTCAGATACGCAGTATTTT; CDR3 protein: CSARADPLRPPGSDTQYF
J gene: TRBJ2-7; V gene: TRBV20-1; clone size: many; D gene: .; CDR3 DNA: TGCAGTGCTAGAGATTGGGCATCCGGGACGGCGGGACTCCCGGCCTCCTACGAGCAGTACTTC; CDR3 protein: CSARDWASGTAGLPASYEQYF
J gene: TRBJ2-5; V gene: TRBV28; clone size: .; D gene: .; CDR3 DNA: TGTGCCAGCAGTACCCCCCTGGGTGGGGAGACCCAGTACTTC; CDR3 protein: CASSTPLGGETQYF
J gene: TRBJ2-2; V gene: TRBV28; clone size: .; D gene: TRBD2; CDR3 DNA: TGTGCCAGCAGTTTCGGACTAGCGGGAGGGTACACCGGGGAGCTGTTTTTT; CDR3 protein: CASSFGLAGGYTGELFF
J gene: TRBJ2-7; V gene: TRBV19; clone size: .; D gene: TRBD2; CDR3 DNA: TGTGCCAGTAGTATTTCTCTAGCGGGATCCTACGAGCAGTACTTC; CDR3 protein: CASSISLAGSYEQYF
J gene: TRBJ1-5; V gene: TRBV7-8; clone size: many; D gene: .; CDR3 DNA: TGTGCCAGCAGCCCGGGGACACTCTATAGCAATCAGCCCCAGCATTTT; CDR3 protein: CASSPGTLYSNQPQHF
J gene: TRBJ2-1; V gene: TRBV29-1; clone size: few; D gene: .; CDR3 DNA: TGCAGCGTTCTCCATACAGGCTACAATGAGCAGTTCTTC; CDR3 protein: CSVLHTGYNEQFF
J gene: TRBJ2-7; V gene: TRBV18; clone size: many; D gene: .; CDR3 DNA: TGTGCCAGCTCACCTGCCATCTTTTACGAGCAGTACTTC; CDR3 protein: CASSPAIFYEQYF
J gene: TRBJ2-2; V gene: TRBV2; clone size: few; D gene: TRBD2; CDR3 DNA: TGTGCCAGCAGTGAATATTCCCTGCGAGGGAGGGCCGAGTACGGGGAGCTGTTTTTT; CDR3 protein: CASSEYSLRGRAEYGELFF
J gene: TRBJ1-1; V gene: TRBV19; clone size: few; D gene: .; CDR3 DNA: TGTGCCAGTAGCCTTCTGGCTGACACTGAAGCTTTCTTT; CDR3 protein: CASSLLADTEAFF
J gene: TRBJ1-5; V gene: TRBV30; clone size: few; D gene: .; CDR3 DNA: TGTGCCTGGAGTGACCTTAGCAATCAGCCCCAGCATTTT; CDR3 protein: CAWSDLSNQPQHF
J gene: TRBJ1-4; V gene: TRBV7-9; clone size: few; D gene: .; CDR3 DNA: TGTGCCAGCAGCTTAGCGGGCCGGTGGGGTGAAAAACTGTTTTTT; CDR3 protein: CASSLAGRWGEKLFF
J gene: TRBJ2-5; V gene: TRBV7-9; clone size: few; D gene: TRBD2; CDR3 DNA: TGTGCCAGCAGAGGGACTAGCGGGAGTAACCAGTACTTC; CDR3 protein: CASRGTSGSNQYF
J gene: TRBJ2-1; V gene: TRBV7-3; clone size: .; D gene: .; CDR3 DNA: TGTGCCAGCAGCCCCTTCCGCCCGAGCTCCTACAATGAGCAGTTCTTC; CDR3 protein: CASSPFRPSSYNEQFF
J gene: TRBJ2-6; V gene: TRBV30; clone size: .; D gene: .; CDR3 DNA: TGTGCCTGGAACAGGGCTACCAACCCTGGGGCCAACGTCCTGACTTTC; CDR3 protein: CAWNRATNPGANVLTF
J gene: TRBJ1-5; V gene: TRBV19; clone size: many; D gene: .; CDR3 DNA: TGTGCCAGTAGGCACTGGGGCGTCGGGCAGGCGAACGAGGGCAATCAGCCCCAGCATTTT; CDR3 protein: CASRHWGVGQANEGNQPQHF
J gene: TRBJ2-3; V gene: TRBV3-1; clone size: many; D gene: .; CDR3 DNA: TGTGCCAGCACCGTTAGCGGAATCACAGATACGCAGTATTTT; CDR3 protein: CASTVSGITDTQYF
J gene: TRBJ1-2; V gene: TRBV19; clone size: few; D gene: .; CDR3 DNA: TGTGCCAGTAGGCAGGGCATGGAGGGCTACACCTTC; CDR3 protein: CASRQGMEGYTF
J gene: TRBJ2-5; V gene: TRBV4-1; clone size: many; D gene: .; CDR3 DNA: TGCGCCAGCAGCCCCACCGGGGAAGTTGCGGAGACCCAGTACTTC; CDR3 protein: CASSPTGEVAETQYF
J gene: TRBJ2-5; V gene: TRBV29-1; clone size: many; D gene: .; CDR3 DNA: TGCAGCGTAAAAGGCGGGATAGGTTATCTCACCCAAGAGACCCAGTACTTC; CDR3 protein: CSVKGGIGYLTQETQYF
J gene: TRBJ2-3; V gene: TRBV3-1; clone size: many; D gene: .; CDR3 DNA: TGTGCCAGCAGCCAAGCAGATACGCAGTATTTT; CDR3 protein: CASSQADTQYF
J gene: TRBJ2-7; V gene: TRBV5-1; clone size: few; D gene: .; CDR3 DNA: TGCGCCAGCAGCGGTGGGGGTGGCCCCTACGAGCAGTACTTC; CDR3 protein: CASSGGGGPYEQYF
J gene: TRBJ2-1; V gene: TRBV5-1; clone size: few; D gene: TRBD1; CDR3 DNA: TGCGCCAGCAGCTTGAACACAGGGGCGTCTGAGCAGTTCTTC; CDR3 protein: CASSLNTGASEQFF
J gene: TRBJ1-1; V gene: TRBV11-3; clone size: .; D gene: TRBD1; CDR3 DNA: TGTGCCAGCAGCACGGGACAGGGCGGCACTGAAGCTTTCTTT; CDR3 protein: CASSTGQGGTEAFF
J gene: TRBJ2-7; V gene: TRBV28; clone size: many; D gene: TRBD2; CDR3 DNA: TGTGCCAGCAGTACTCTACTAGCGGGAGGGGGCTACGAGCAGTACTTC; CDR3 protein: CASSTLLAGGGYEQYF
J gene: TRBJ2-1; V gene: TRBV30; clone size: .; D gene: TRBD1; CDR3 DNA: TGTGCCTGGAGTCGGGACAGGGAGGGCAATGAGCAGTTCTTC; CDR3 protein: CAWSRDREGNEQFF
J gene: TRBJ2-1; V gene: TRBV9; clone size: .; D gene: TRBD2; CDR3 DNA: TGTGCCAGCAGCTTTGGACTAGCGGTCTCTAATGAGCAGTTCTTC; CDR3 protein: CASSFGLAVSNEQFF
J gene: TRBJ2-5; V gene: TRBV30; clone size: many; D gene: .; CDR3 DNA: TGTGCCTGGAGTGGCTCGCTAGGTCCCCAAGAGACCCAGTACTTC; CDR3 protein: CAWSGSLGPQETQYF
J gene: TRBJ2-1; V gene: TRBV28; clone size: many; D gene: TRBD1; CDR3 DNA: TGTGCCACAGGACAGGGCATTTTAAATGAGCAGTTCTTC; CDR3 protein: CATGQGILNEQFF
J gene: TRBJ2-1; V gene: TRBV27; clone size: few; D gene: .; CDR3 DNA: TGTGCCAGCAGTAGCCACCGGGACGGAAATTCCTACAATGAGCAGTTCTTC; CDR3 protein: CASSSHRDGNSYNEQFF
J gene: TRBJ1-6; V gene: TRBV27; clone size: .; D gene: .; CDR3 DNA: TGTGCCAGCAGTTACTCCGGGGGCTATAATTCACCCCTCCACTTT; CDR3 protein: CASSYSGGYNSPLHF
J gene: TRBJ2-7; V gene: TRBV20-1; clone size: many; D gene: .; CDR3 DNA: TGCAGTGCTAGAGGGTCTCACGAGCAGTACTTC; CDR3 protein: CSARGSHEQYF
J gene: TRBJ2-2; V gene: TRBV7-9; clone size: .; D gene: .; CDR3 DNA: TGTGCCAGCAGCTTATTCGTTCAGGGGCCCGGGGAGCTGTTTTTT; CDR3 protein: CASSLFVQGPGELFF
J gene: TRBJ1-1; V gene: TRBV6-1; clone size: many; D gene: .; CDR3 DNA: TGTGCCAGCAGTGAGTTGGGTAGGGACACTGAAGCTTTCTTT; CDR3 protein: CASSELGRDTEAFF